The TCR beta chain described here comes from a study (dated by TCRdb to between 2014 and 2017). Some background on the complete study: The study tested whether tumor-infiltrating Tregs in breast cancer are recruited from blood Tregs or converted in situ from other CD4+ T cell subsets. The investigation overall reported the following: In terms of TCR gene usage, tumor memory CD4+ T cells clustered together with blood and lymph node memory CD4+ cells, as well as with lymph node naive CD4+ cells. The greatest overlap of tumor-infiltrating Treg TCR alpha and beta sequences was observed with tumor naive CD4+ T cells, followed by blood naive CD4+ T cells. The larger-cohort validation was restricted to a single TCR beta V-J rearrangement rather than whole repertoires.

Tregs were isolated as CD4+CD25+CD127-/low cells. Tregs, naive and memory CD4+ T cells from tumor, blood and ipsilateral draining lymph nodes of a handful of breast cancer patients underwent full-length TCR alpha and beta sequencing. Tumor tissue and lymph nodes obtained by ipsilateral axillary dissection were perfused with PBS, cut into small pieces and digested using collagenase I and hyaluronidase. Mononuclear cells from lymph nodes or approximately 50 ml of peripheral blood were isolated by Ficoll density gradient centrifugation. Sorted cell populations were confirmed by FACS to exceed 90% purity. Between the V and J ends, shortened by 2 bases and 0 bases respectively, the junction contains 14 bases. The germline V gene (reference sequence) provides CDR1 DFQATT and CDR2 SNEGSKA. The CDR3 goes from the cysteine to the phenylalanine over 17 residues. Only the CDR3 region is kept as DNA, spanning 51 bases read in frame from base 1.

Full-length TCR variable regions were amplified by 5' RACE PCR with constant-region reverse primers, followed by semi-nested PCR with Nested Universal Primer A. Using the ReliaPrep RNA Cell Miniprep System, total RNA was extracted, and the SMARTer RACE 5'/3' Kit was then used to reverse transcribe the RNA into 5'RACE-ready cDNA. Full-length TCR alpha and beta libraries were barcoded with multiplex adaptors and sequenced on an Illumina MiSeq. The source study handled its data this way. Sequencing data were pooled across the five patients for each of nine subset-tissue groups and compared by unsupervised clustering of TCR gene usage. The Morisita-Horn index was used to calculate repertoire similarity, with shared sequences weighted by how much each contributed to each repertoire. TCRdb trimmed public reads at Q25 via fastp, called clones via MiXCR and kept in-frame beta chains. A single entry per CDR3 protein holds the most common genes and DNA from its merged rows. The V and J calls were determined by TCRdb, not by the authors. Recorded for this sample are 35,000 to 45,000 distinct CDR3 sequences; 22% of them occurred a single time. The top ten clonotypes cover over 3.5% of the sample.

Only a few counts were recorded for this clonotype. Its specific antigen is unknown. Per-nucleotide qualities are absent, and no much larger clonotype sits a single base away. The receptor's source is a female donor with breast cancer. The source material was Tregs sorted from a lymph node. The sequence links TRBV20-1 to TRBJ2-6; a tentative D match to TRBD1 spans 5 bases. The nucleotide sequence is TGCAGTGCTAGAATAAGGGGCCTTCCCTCTGGGGCCAACGTCCTGACTTTC. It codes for CSARIRGLPSGANVLTF.